Below, 14 T cell receptor beta chains from the same sample are listed, as sequenced in a study of OX40 agonist ivuxolimab in advanced cancers. Using immunoSEQ multiplex PCR, the repertoire was profiled, and TCRdb retains in-frame clones only, with some absent. The repertoire holds about 58,000 clones, with about 79% as singletons. Here the sequenced sample was CD4+ or CD8+ T cells sorted from blood, taken in a trial of the OX40 agonist ivuxolimab. These TCRs come from an adult with an advanced solid tumor such as melanoma, head and neck, liver or kidney cancer.

V gene TRBV10-2 combines with J gene TRBJ2-1; TRBD2 might be the D (6 bases). The CDR3 runs to 14 residues. The germline V gene has CDR1 WSHSY and CDR2 SAAADI. Trimming stripped 7 bases from V and 4 bases from J, with 14 bases between. The CDR3 DNA is TGCGCCAGCAAGGAGCGGGCTATTTACAATGAGCAGTTCTTC. As protein: CASKERAIYNEQFF.

The V gene is TRBV6-1, the J gene TRBJ2-7, with D hard to call. The V end lost 5 bases, the J end lost 7 bases, and 12 bases lay between the germline ends. CDR1 and CDR2 from the germline V gene are MNHNS and SASEGT. This CDR3 has 12 residues. CDR3 protein: CASSSRRWEQYF. As DNA, the CDR3 is TGTGCCAGCAGTTCACGTCGGTGGGAGCAGTACTTC.

The chain employs TRBV10-2 and TRBJ2-5; 12 nucleotides line up with TRBD2. This CDR3 has 15 amino acids. V lost 7 bases and J lost 6; bases outside the gene matches: 9. The germline CDR1 and CDR2 sequences are WSHSY and SAAADI. CDR3 sequence: CASTLTSGSGKTQYF. CDR3 sequence (DNA): TGCGCCAGCACCCTGACTAGCGGGAGTGGGAAGACCCAGTACTTC.

The CDR3 coding sequence is TGTGCCAGCAGTTTAGGACCAGGCGAAGAGGAAAAACTGTTTTTT. As protein: CASSLGPGEEEKLFF. The chain carries TRBV6-5 and TRBJ1-4; D not resolved. Germline CDR1 reads MNHEY; CDR2 reads SVGAGI. The V end lost 4 bases, the J end lost 8 bases, and 17 bases lay between the germline ends. The CDR3 runs to 15 residues.

This clone was seen a single time. V is TRBV19 and J is TRBJ2-6; D is uncertain. The germline gives CDR1 LNHDA, CDR2 SQIVND (reference sequence). Trimming removed 4 bases at V and 0 bases at J, with 13 bases between. The CDR3 covers 17 residues. The CDR3 sequence is CASSKGTGFSGANVLTF. The CDR3 DNA follows: TGTGCCAGTAGTAAGGGCACTGGGTTCTCTGGGGCCAACGTCCTGACTTTC.

CDR3 residues: CASSEGLAGGNNEQFF. The CDR3 nucleotides read TGTGCCAGCAGTGAGGGTTTAGCGGGAGGGAACAATGAGCAGTTCTTC. This rearrangement joins TRBV6-1 to TRBJ2-1; 11 bases fit TRBD2. The CDR3 length is 16 residues. The J segment lost 5 bases and the V segment lost 3 bases, leaving 6 bases of the junction unmatched. Germline values: CDR1 MNHNS, CDR2 SASEGT.

Comments on this clone: The junction departs from germline at one end; a sequencing error may be responsible. This chain joins TRBV9 and TRBJ1-2; D is perhaps TRBD1 (5 bases). There are 13 residues in the CDR3. Per the germline V gene, CDR1 is SGDLS and CDR2 is YYNGEE. CDR3 nucleotides: TGTGCCAGCAGCGCAATCCGGGACCCTAACCTCCCATTC. It specifies CASSAIRDPNLPF.

The rearrangement links TRBV10-3 to TRBJ2-3; 9 nucleotides agree with TRBD1. This CDR3 is built from 16 residues. V was pared by 2 bases and J by 0 bases, with 3 bases of the junction left unmatched. Germline CDR1 is ENHRY and CDR2 is SYGVKD. The CDR3: CAISEPGQGSTDTQYF. In nucleotides, the CDR3 is TGTGCCATCAGTGAGCCAGGACAGGGGAGCACAGATACGCAGTATTTT.

The genes are TRBV6-4 and TRBJ2-5; no reliable D call. Trimming took off 4 bases at V and 7 bases at J, with 4 bases between the two ends. Germline V gene sequence: CDR1 MRHNA, CDR2 SNTAGT. There are 10 residues in the CDR3. CDR3 in amino acids: CASSGGTQYF. The CDR3 coding sequence is TGTGCCAGCAGTGGGGGGACCCAGTACTTC.

The chain carries TRBV19 and TRBJ2-1; TRBD1 is a possible D gene (6 bases). Trimming took off 6 bases at V and 5 bases at J, with 14 bases between the two ends. The CDR3 length is 14 residues. Germline V gives CDR1 LNHDA, CDR2 SQIVND (reference sequence). CDR3 sequence: CASRNRDKDNEQFF. In nucleotides, the CDR3 is TGTGCCAGTAGAAACAGGGACAAAGACAATGAGCAGTTCTTC.

The J gene is TRBJ2-5, the V gene TRBV11-1; 11 nucleotides agree with TRBD2. Trimming at V came to 5 bases and at J to 0 bases, leaving 11 bases not matched to a gene. There are 18 residues in the CDR3. CDR1 SGHAT and CDR2 FQDESV come from the germline V gene (reference sequence). The CDR3 reads CASSTGTSGAEYQETQYF. CDR3 bases: TGTGCCAGCAGCACGGGGACTAGCGGAGCGGAATACCAAGAGACCCAGTACTTC.

V usage is TRBV6-1 and J usage is TRBJ1-1; no clear D. Germline CDR1 MNHNS, CDR2 SASEGT. Deletions cut 3 bases from V and 4 bases from J, with 12 bases between. The CDR3 length is 14 residues. CDR3 sequence: CASSDPTRGTEAFF. The CDR3 DNA follows: TGTGCCAGCAGTGACCCGACTCGGGGCACTGAAGCTTTCTTT.

The sample holds one count of this clone. CDR3 in DNA: TGTGCCTGGGAGATGGGGGAGACCCAGTACTTC. Its translation is CAWEMGETQYF. The chain is built from TRBV30 and TRBJ2-5; D not certain. CDR3 length equals 11 residues. Germline CDR1 GTSNPN, CDR2 SVGIG (reference sequence). V lost 5 bases and J lost 5, with 9 bases in between.

The chain couples TRBV4-1 to TRBJ2-5; no clear D gene. The closer fit of TRBJ2-7 to the DNA end suggests the J call may be wrong. From germline, CDR1 is MGHRA and CDR2 YSYEKL. The CDR3 is 14 residues long. CDR3 region: CASSQVKGRSEQYF. The CDR3 coding sequence is TGCGCCAGCAGCCAAGTTAAGGGCAGAAGCGAGCAGTACTTC.